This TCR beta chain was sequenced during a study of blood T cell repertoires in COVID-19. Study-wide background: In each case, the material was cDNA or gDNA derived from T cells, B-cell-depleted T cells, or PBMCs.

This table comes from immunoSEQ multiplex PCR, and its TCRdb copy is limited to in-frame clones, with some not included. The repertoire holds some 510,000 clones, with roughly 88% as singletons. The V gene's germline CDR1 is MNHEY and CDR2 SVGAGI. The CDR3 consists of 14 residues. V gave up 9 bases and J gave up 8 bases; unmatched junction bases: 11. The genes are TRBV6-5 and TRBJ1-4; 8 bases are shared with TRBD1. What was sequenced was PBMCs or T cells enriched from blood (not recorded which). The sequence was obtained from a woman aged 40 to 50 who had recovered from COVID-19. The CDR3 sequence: CASRTGQGPEKLFF. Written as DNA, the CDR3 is TGTGCCAGTAGGACCGGACAGGGTCCCGAAAAACTGTTTTTT.